These T cell receptor beta chains were read from a single sample in a study of T cell responses to AZD1222 COVID-19 vaccine. Profiled with immunoSEQ multiplex PCR; TCRdb holds only in-frame clones, not every one. The data show approximately 50,000 clones, with around 86% seen just once and around 6.5% held by the top ten. The sequenced sample was peripheral blood, obtained 28 days after the second AZD1222 dose. Receptor source: an adult who received the AZD1222 COVID-19 vaccine. CDR3s include the opening cysteine and the closing phenylalanine or tryptophan. A D gene is named only where the DNA matches it firmly. Clone size is shown for a subset of rows, as once, few, many or a class of expanded clone.

V	D	J	size	DNA	CDR3
TRBV28	TRBD1	TRBJ1-1	NA	TGTGCCAGCATCTCCCTCGGACAGGGGGACGCTGAAGCTTTCTTT	CASISLGQGDAEAFF
TRBV3-1/TRBV3-2	NA	TRBJ2-2	NA	TGTGCCAGCAGACACCTAAACACCGGGGAGCTGTTTTTT	CASRHLNTGELFF
TRBV25-1	NA	TRBJ2-5	few	TGTGCCAGCAGTGAATATGGGACCCAGTACTTC	CASSEYGTQYF
TRBV3-1/TRBV3-2	NA	TRBJ1-1	NA	TGTGCCAGCAGCCAAGGCGGGGGGTGGAACACTGAAGCTTTCTTT	CASSQGGGWNTEAFF
TRBV18	TRBD2	TRBJ2-5	once	TGTGCCAGCTCCCTTACTAGCGGGAGCAGGGAGACCCAGTACTTC	CASSLTSGSRETQYF
TRBV6-5	TRBD2	TRBJ2-7	NA	TGTGCCAGCAGTCCAGTAGCGGGGGTCTACGAGCAGTACTTC	CASSPVAGVYEQYF
TRBV30	TRBD1	TRBJ2-5	once	TGTGCCTGGAGTCCGGGACAGGCCCCCCAAGAGACCCAGTACTTC	CAWSPGQAPQETQYF
TRBV5-6	TRBD2	TRBJ2-3	NA	TGTGCCAGCAGCCCCAGACTAGCGGGAGTCACAGATACGCAGTATTTT	CASSPRLAGVTDTQYF
TRBV7-3	NA	TRBJ1-3	NA	TGTGCCAGCAGCACCACAGGGAATTCTGGAAACACCATATATTTT	CASSTTGNSGNTIYF
TRBV19	NA	TRBJ2-6	NA	TGTGCCAGTAGTATTATGAGAGATTCTGGGGCCAACGTCCTGACTTTC	CASSIMRDSGANVLTF
TRBV12-3/TRBV12-4	NA	TRBJ2-1	NA	TGTGCCAGCAGCTCAGGGCGTCACAATGAGCAGTTCTTC	CASSSGRHNEQFF
TRBV19	NA	TRBJ1-5	NA	TGTGCCAGTAGTATCGGGCAGGCTATCAATCAGCCCCAGCATTTT	CASSIGQAINQPQHF
TRBV10-1	NA	TRBJ2-7	few	TGCGCCAGCACCTCCACAGGGAGAGAAGGCTCCTACGAGCAGTACTTC	CASTSTGREGSYEQYF
TRBV18	NA	TRBJ1-5	NA	TGTGCCAGCTCACCCGACGGATATAGCAATCAGCCCCAGCATTTT	CASSPDGYSNQPQHF
TRBV7-2	NA	TRBJ1-3	NA	TGTGCCAGCAGCCTGCCGGGACACGGAAACACCATATATTTT	CASSLPGHGNTIYF
TRBV9	TRBD2	TRBJ2-2	NA	TGTGCCAGCAGCGTAAGCGGGGACCCGAACACCGGGGAGCTGTTTTTT	CASSVSGDPNTGELFF
TRBV27	NA	TRBJ1-6	NA	TGTGCCAGCAGTTTATTCGGGAGTAGGAATTCACCCCTCCACTTT	CASSLFGSRNSPLHF
TRBV5-1	NA	TRBJ1-1	NA	TGCGCCAGCAGCAATCCTCCTATGAACACTGAAGCTTTCTTT	CASSNPPMNTEAFF
TRBV23-1	NA	TRBJ2-3	NA	TGCGCCAGCAGTCAATCCGGGACTCAGGACACAGATACGCAGTATTTT	CASSQSGTQDTDTQYF
TRBV24-1	NA	TRBJ2-1	NA	TGTGCCACCGGGCTTGGGCAGTCGAGAAATGAGCAGTTCTTC	CATGLGQSRNEQFF
TRBV5-8	NA	TRBJ2-2	NA	TGTGCCAGCAGCCCGCCCGAGGACACCGGGGAGCTGTTTTTT	CASSPPEDTGELFF
TRBV5-1	TRBD2	TRBJ2-2	NA	TGCGCCAGCAGATCGGCCATAGCGGGAGGGACCGGGGAGCTGTTTTTT	CASRSAIAGGTGELFF
TRBV7-9	NA	TRBJ1-1	NA	TGTGCCAGCAGCTTAGTGGGGGCGGACACTGAAGCTTTCTTT	CASSLVGADTEAFF
TRBV2	NA	TRBJ1-5	NA	TGTGCCAGCAGTGAAAGGAGGGGCATGAGCAATCAGCCCCAGCATTTT	CASSERRGMSNQPQHF
TRBV7-8	NA	TRBJ2-2	NA	TGTGCCAGCAGCTCCCCGCGAGGGTACGGGGAGCTGTTTTTT	CASSSPRGYGELFF
TRBV6-5	TRBD1	TRBJ2-2	NA	TGTGCCAGCAGTTTTCTCGACAGGGTGAACACCGGGGAGCTGTTTTTT	CASSFLDRVNTGELFF
TRBV6-6	NA	TRBJ2-2	NA	TGTGCCAGCAGTTTTTTGCCCAGCGGGTCTACCGGGGAGCTGTTTTTT	CASSFLPSGSTGELFF
TRBV28	TRBD2	TRBJ2-7	NA	TGTGCCAGCAGTTTAAAGAGTACTAGCGGGAGGGCCGGTAGCTCCTACGAGCAGTACTTC	CASSLKSTSGRAGSSYEQYF
TRBV14	NA	TRBJ1-1	NA	TGTGCCAGCAGCCGACAGCGAATGAACACTGAAGCTTTCTTT	CASSRQRMNTEAFF